The TCR beta chain described here comes from a study of vaccination and CD4 T cells after COVID-19. Points on this clonotype: Antigen unknown.

V was pared by 6 bases and J by 2 bases, with 7 bases of the junction left unmatched. The CDR3 sequence is 16 residues long. CDR1 and CDR2 (germline): MNHEY, SVGEGT. The Oncomine TCR Beta short-read assay was what sequenced the DNA obtained from cultured CD4+ T cells. CD4+ T cells were cultured, and genomic DNA was extracted from them. One entry per CDR3 protein results from TCRdb running MiXCR on the PCR reads. This sample has some 15,000 distinct CDR3 sequences, with about 35% found just once. Documented treatment: approximately 10-day PBMC culture with coronavirus spike peptide pools or control peptides (ViraFEST assay). T cells were expanded with peptide pools, and expanded clonotypes were identified by TCR sequencing.

This clonotype was obtained from a human donor with COVID-19. The sample taken for sequencing was cultured CD4+ T cells from blood. The chain combines TRBV6-2 or TRBV6-3 with TRBJ2-6, with 7 bases matching TRBD1. The CDR3: CASRTPDRAGANVLTF. The CDR3 DNA reads TGTGCCAGCAGAACCCCTGACAGGGCTGGGGCCAACGTCCTGACTTTC.